This TCR beta chain was profiled in a study of blood T cell repertoires in COVID-19. CDR1 is MDHEN, CDR2 SYDVKM, per germline. This CDR3 contains 14 residues. Deletions cut 3 bases from V and 0 bases from J, with 6 bases between. This clone has a single count. Followed over time, Seattle patients had been enrolled while infection was active. The authors' processing: Cell counts per sample came from amplifying reference gene primers. Using immunoSEQ multiplex PCR, the repertoire was profiled, and TCRdb retains in-frame clones only, with some absent. The D gene and trimming were derived from the DNA, and the V and J assignments and clone size from that table. The table records 45,000 or so clones, around 87% of them present only once.

The specimen sequenced was peripheral blood. This sequence joins TRBV28 and TRBJ1-5; possibly TRBD1 for D (5 bases). The TCR originated in an elderly woman with COVID-19, enrolled during active disease. The chain's CDR3 is CASSLDTSNQPQHF. In DNA, the CDR3 is TGTGCCAGCAGTTTGGACACTAGCAATCAGCCCCAGCATTTT. Based on the CDR3 plus reference TRBV28 and TRBJ1-5, the full variable domain is DVKVTQSSRYLVKRTGEKVFLECVQDMDHENMFWYRQDPGLGLRLIYFSYDVKMKEKGDIPEGYSVSREKKERFSLILESASTNQTSMYLCASSLDTSNQPQHFGDGTRLSIL.